This TCR beta chain was recovered during a study of T cell responses to AZD1222 COVID-19 vaccine. Whole-study findings and limits: Repertoire sampling happened only post peak T cell response. Baseline antibody screening turned up just five to seven seropositive AZD1222 recipients. Spike as a whole was targeted by vaccine-associated CD4 TCRs, dominant at 160-218 and 743-854. Spike-specific TCR depth and breadth grew after two AZD1222 doses.

Note on this clone: Its cognate antigen is unknown.

Trimming stripped 4 bases from V and 7 bases from J, with 7 bases between. The CDR3 is 12 residues long. Germline values: CDR1 SGHTA, CDR2 FQGNSA. This table comes from immunoSEQ multiplex PCR, and its TCRdb copy is limited to in-frame clones, with some not included. The data show about 130,000 clones, with more than 85% seen just once and 1.5% to 2% held by the top ten. Sequencing was performed on peripheral blood, taken 28 days after the second AZD1222 dose. This sequence was found in an adult who received the AZD1222 COVID-19 vaccine. The chain is built from TRBV7-2 and TRBJ2-2; TRBD1 is a possible D gene (5 bases). The DNA for the CDR3 is TGTGCCAGCAGCTATCAGGGCGGGGAGCTGTTTTTT. Translation: CASSYQGGELFF.